The following is a TCR beta chain sequence with its context. Profiling relied on immunoSEQ multiplex PCR, and the TCRdb table lists in-frame clones only, not all of them. Of around 160,000 clones in the sample, 84% were seen once. The data were taken from a study of cytomegalovirus exposure and HLA in healthy donors. This TCR was recovered from a man aged 25-45 years in good health and CMV-seropositive. Sequenced material: PBMCs.

The chain's CDR3 is CASSWDTIAPNTEAFF. CDR3 nucleotides: TGTGCCAGCAGCTGGGACACCATTGCCCCAAACACTGAAGCTTTCTTT. The chain joins TRBV5-6 to TRBJ1-1, with D perhaps matching TRBD1 (6 bases). There are 16 residues in the CDR3. The germline V gene encodes CDR1 SGHDT and CDR2 YYEEEE. The V end was cut by 3 bases, the J end by 2 bases, with 17 bases between.